The source of this T cell receptor beta chain is a study of cytomegalovirus exposure and HLA in healthy donors. Whole-study results and caveats: Most of the CMV-associated TCR beta chains (in a later analysis) appeared to be HLA-restricted. Exclusion as indistinguishable affected some V segments, including TRBV6-2 and TRBV6-3. In vitro testing confirmed a few CMV-associated chains as specific for CMV antigens. Later on, an analysis found that several of the most significant clusters appeared to be linked to common viral pathogens, which included parvovirus B19.

Primers for the PCR totalled 60 Vbeta and 13 Jbeta. Data came from immunoSEQ multiplex PCR; TCRdb stores just in-frame clones and leaves some out. The table records about 140,000 clones, 75% to 90% of them present only once. Details on this clone: Its cognate antigen is unknown.

This CDR3 spans 13 amino acids. Trimming stripped 1 base from V and 5 bases from J, with 8 bases between. Per the germline V gene, CDR1 is SGHDN and CDR2 is FVKESK. The chain employs TRBV14 and TRBJ2-5, with no clear D. The sequencing sample was made of PBMCs. This TCR came from a man between 40 and 49 years old in good health and CMV-seronegative. CDR3 sequence: CASSQAIGETQYF. CDR3 DNA sequence: TGTGCCAGCAGCCAAGCCATCGGGGAGACCCAGTACTTC.